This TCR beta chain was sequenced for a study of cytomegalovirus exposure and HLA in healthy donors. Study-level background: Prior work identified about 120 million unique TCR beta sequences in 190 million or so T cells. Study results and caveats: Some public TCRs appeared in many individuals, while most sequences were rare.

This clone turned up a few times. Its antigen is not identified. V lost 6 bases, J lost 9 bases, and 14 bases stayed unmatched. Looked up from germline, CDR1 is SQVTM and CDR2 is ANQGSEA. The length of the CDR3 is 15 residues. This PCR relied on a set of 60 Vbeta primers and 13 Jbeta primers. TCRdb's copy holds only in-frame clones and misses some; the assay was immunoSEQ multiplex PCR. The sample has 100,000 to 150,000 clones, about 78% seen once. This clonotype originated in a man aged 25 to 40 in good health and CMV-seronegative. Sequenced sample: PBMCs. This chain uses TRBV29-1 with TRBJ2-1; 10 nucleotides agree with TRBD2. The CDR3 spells CSVHPSGGAGVEQFF. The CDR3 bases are TGCAGCGTCCACCCCAGCGGGGGGGCCGGGGTTGAGCAGTTCTTC.